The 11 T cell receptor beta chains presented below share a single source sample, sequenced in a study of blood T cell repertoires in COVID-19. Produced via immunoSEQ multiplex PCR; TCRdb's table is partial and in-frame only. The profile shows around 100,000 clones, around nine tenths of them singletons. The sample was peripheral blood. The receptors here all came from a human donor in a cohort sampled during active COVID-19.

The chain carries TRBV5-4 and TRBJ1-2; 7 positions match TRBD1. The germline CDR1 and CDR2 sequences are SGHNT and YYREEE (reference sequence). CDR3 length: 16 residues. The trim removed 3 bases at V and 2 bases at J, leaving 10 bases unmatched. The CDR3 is CASSYSGTAINYGYTF. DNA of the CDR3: TGTGCCAGCAGCTATTCCGGGACAGCAATAAACTATGGCTACACCTTC.

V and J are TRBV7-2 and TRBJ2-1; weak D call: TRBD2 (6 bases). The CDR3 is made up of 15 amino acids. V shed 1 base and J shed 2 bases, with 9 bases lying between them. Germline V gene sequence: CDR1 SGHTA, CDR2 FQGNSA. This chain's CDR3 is CASSLDGGAYNEQFF. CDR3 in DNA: TGTGCCAGCAGCTTAGATGGCGGGGCCTACAATGAGCAGTTCTTC.

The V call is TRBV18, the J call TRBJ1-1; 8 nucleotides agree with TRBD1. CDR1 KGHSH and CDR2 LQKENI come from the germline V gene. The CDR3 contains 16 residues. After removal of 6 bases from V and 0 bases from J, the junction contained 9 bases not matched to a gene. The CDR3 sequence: CASSQNRGGLNTEAFF. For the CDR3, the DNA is TGTGCCAGCTCCCAAAACAGGGGGGGGTTGAACACTGAAGCTTTCTTT.

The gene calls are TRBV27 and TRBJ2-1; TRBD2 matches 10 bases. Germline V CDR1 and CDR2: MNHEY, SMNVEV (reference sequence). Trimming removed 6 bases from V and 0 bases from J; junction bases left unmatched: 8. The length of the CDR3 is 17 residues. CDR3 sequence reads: CASRDGLADSSYNEQFF. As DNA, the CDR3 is TGTGCCAGCAGGGATGGACTAGCGGATAGCTCCTACAATGAGCAGTTCTTC.

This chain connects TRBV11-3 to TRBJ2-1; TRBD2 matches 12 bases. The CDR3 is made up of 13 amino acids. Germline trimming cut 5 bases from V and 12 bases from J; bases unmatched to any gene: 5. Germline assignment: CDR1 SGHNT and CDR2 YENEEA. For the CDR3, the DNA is TGTGCCAGCAGCCCCGGGACTAGCGGGCCGCAGTTCTTC. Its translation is CASSPGTSGPQFF.

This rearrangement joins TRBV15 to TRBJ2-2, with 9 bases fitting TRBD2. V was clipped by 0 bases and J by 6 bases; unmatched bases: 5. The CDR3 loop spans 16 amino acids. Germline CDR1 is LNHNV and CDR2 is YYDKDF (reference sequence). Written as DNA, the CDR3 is TGTGCCACCAGCAGAGATCGGCTAGCGGGGTCCGGGGAGCTGTTTTTT. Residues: CATSRDRLAGSGELFF.

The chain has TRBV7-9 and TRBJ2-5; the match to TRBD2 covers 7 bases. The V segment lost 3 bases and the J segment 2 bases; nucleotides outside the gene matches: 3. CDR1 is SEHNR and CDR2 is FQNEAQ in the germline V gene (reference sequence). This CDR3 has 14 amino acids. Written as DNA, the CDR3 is TGTGCCAGCAGCTTTGGGACTATGCAAGAGACCCAGTACTTC. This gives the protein CASSFGTMQETQYF. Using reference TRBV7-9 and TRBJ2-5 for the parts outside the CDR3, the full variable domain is DTGVSQNPRHKITKRGQNVTFRCDPISEHNRLYWYRQTLGQGPEFLTYFQNEAQLEKSRLLSDRFSAERPKGSFSTLEIQRTEQGDSAMYLCASSFGTMQETQYFGPGTRLLVL.

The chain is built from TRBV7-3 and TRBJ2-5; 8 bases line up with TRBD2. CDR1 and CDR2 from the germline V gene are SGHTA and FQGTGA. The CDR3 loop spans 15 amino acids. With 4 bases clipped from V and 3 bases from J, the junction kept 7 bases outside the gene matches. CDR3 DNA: TGTGCCAGCAGCTCGGGACTAGGGGGGGAAGAGACCCAGTACTTC. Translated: CASSSGLGGEETQYF.

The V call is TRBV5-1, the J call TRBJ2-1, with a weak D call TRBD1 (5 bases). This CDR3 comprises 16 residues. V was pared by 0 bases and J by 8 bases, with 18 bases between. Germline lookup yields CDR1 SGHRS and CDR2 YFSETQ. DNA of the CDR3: TGCGCCAGCAGCTTGGCCTCGGACAACGCTATCGATGAGCAGTTCTTC. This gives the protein CASSLASDNAIDEQFF. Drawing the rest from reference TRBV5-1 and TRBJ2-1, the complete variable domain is KAGVTQTPRYLIKTRGQQVTLSCSPISGHRSVSWYQQTPGQGLQFLFEYFSETQRNKGNFPGRFSGRQFSNSRSEMNVSTLELGDSALYLCASSLASDNAIDEQFFGPGTRLTVL.

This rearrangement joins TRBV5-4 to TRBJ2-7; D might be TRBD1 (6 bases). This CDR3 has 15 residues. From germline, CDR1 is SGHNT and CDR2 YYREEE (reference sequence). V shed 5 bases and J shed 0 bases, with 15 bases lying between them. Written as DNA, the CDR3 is TGTGCCAGCAGTGATAGACAGGCCTTCTCCTACGAGCAGTACTTC. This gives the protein CASSDRQAFSYEQYF.

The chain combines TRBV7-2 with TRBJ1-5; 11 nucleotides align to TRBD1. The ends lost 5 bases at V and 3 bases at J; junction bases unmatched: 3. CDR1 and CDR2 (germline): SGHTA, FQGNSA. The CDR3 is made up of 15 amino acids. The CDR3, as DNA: TGTGCCAGCAGCCCGGACAGGGGGCTCAATCAGCCCCAGCATTTT. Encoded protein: CASSPDRGLNQPQHF.